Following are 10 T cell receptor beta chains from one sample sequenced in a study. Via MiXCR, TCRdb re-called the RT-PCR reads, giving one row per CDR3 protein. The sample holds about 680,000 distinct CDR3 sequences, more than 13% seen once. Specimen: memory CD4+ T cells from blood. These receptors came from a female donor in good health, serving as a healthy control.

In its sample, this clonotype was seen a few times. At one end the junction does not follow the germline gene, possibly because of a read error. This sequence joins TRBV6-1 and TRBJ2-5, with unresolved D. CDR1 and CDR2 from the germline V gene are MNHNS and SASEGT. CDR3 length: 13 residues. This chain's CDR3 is CAISESIVETQYF. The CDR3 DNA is TGTGCCATCAGTGAATCGATCGTGGAGACCCAGTACTTC.

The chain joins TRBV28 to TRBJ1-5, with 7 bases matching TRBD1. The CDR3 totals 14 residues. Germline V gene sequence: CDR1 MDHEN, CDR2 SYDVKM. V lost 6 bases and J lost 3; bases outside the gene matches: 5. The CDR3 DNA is TGTGCCAGCAGGCCGACAGGGACCAATCAGCCCCAGCATTTT. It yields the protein CASRPTGTNQPQHF.

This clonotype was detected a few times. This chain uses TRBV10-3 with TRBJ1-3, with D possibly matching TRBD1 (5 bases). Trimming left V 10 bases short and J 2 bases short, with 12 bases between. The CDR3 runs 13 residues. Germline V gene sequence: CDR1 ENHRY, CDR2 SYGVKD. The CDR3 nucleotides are TGTGCCACCATTAGGACACCTGGAAACACCATATATTTT. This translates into CATIRTPGNTIYF.

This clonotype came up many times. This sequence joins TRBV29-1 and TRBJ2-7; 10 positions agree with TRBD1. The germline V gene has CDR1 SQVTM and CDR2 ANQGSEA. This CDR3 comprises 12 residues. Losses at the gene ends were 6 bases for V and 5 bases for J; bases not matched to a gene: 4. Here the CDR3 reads CSVGQGLNEQYF. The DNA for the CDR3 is TGCAGCGTGGGACAGGGGCTGAACGAGCAGTACTTC.

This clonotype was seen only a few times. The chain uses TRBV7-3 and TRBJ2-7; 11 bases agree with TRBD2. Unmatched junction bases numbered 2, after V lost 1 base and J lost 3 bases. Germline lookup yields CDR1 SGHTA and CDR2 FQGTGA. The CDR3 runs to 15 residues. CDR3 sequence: CASSLIAGGNYEQYF. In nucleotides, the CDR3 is TGTGCCAGCAGCTTAATAGCGGGAGGGAACTACGAGCAGTACTTC.

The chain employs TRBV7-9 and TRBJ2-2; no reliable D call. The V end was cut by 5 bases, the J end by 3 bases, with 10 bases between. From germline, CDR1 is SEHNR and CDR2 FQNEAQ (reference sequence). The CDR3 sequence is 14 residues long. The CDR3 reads CASSRNRDTGELFF. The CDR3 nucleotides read TGTGCCAGCAGCCGGAACAGAGACACCGGGGAGCTGTTTTTT.

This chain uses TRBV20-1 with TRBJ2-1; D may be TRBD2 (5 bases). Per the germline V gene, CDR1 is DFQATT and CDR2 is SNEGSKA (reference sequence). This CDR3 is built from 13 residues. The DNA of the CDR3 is TGCAGCACGGAGGAGAGCTCCTACAATGAGCAGTTCTTC. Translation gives CSTEESSYNEQFF.

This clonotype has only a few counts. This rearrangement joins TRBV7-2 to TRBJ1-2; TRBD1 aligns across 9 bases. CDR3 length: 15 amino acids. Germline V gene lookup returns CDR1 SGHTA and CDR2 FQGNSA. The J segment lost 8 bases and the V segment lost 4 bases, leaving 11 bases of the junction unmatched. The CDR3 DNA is TGTGCCAGCAGCTCGCGGACAGGGGACGTAGGGGGCTACACCTTC. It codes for CASSSRTGDVGGYTF.

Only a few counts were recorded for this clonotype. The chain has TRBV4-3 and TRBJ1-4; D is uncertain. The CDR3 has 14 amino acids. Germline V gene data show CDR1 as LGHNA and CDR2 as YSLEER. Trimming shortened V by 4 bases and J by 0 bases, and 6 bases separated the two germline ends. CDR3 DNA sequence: TGCGCCAGCAGCCCTAAGGCAACTAATGAAAAACTGTTTTTT. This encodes CASSPKATNEKLFF.

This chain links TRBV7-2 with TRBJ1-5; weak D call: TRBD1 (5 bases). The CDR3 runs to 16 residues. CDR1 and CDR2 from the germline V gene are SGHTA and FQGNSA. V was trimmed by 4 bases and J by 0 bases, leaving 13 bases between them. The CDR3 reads CASSYTGTYSNQPQHF. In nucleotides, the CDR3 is TGTGCCAGCAGCTATACCGGGACCTATAGCAATCAGCCCCAGCATTTT.